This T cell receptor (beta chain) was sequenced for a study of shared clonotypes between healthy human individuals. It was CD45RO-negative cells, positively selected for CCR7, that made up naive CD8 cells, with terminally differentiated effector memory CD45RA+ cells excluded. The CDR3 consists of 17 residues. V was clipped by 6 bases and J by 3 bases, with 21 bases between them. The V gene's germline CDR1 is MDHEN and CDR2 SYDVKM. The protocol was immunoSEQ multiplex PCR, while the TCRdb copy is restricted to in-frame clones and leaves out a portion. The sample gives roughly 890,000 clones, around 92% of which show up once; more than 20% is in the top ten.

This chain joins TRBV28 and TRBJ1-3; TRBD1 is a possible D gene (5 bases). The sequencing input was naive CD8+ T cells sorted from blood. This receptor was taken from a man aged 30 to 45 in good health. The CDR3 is CASSQMGPPDYGNTIYF. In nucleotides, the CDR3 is TGTGCCAGCAGCCAAATGGGGCCCCCGGACTATGGAAACACCATATATTTT.